This T cell receptor (beta chain) was obtained from a study of T cell responses to AZD1222 COVID-19 vaccine (dated by TCRdb to 2020 to 2023). With respect to the entire study: AZD1222 recipients whose second dose came at about 4 weeks and those whose second dose came at about 12 weeks were combined into one group, since spike-specific TCR depth and breadth did not differ between the two schedules. Enrollment into the trials was organized by age into subgroups of 18-55, 56-69 and 70-plus years, and those subgroups contained approximately 160, 26 and 62 TCR-sequenced participants, respectively. TCR sequencing was performed for fewer than 250 trial participants, of whom about 200 were given two doses of AZD1222 and some 26 were given two doses of MenACWY control vaccine. The study at large found these results: After two AZD1222 doses, spike-specific TCR breadth and depth were significantly higher than at day 0 and than in MenACWY recipients. Reportedly, almost half of the unique spike-specific TCRs recognized epitopes lying outside the regions that are mutated in the B.1.351 and B.1.1.7 variants. Conclusions about previously exposed vaccinees are limited because only a handful of AZD1222 recipients were SARS-CoV-2 seropositive at baseline. No day 14 peak-response samples were available, so repertoires were characterized only after the peak T cell response. Participants were mostly white British and included more females than males, and it was suggested by the authors that clonal diversity may have been underestimated. The vaccine-associated CD4 TCRs covered the entire spike protein, and the dominant responses fell in regions 160-218 and 743-854. The 56-69-year group was small, and its depth increase did not reach significance, likely because of low power.

The time point label on this specimen signifies: baseline before first vaccination. Vaccinee samples were obtained from the UK trials COV001 and COV002, which included a single-blind randomized controlled phase 2/3 trial of AZD1222 (ChAdOx1 nCoV-19) in healthy adults. For TCRbeta chain sequencing, PBMC samples were collected from trial participants at day 0 and at day 28 after the second dose. V ends up 0 bases short and J 1 base short, with an unmatched junction base count of 2. Via the germline V gene (reference sequence), CDR1 is SEHNR and CDR2 FQNEAQ. Reading from cysteine to phenylalanine, the CDR3 counts 18 amino acids. Only the CDR3 region is kept as DNA, spanning 54 bases read in frame from base 1. The CDR3 regions of human TCRbeta chains were analyzed by immunosequencing. Processing in the source paper ran as follows. Repertoire TCRs were matched against a reference library of SARS-CoV-2-specific TCRs generated with the MIRA antigen-specificity platform. Breadth was defined as the fraction of unique TCRs that were SARS-CoV-2-associated. Depth was defined as the fraction of total T cells that were SARS-CoV-2-associated. Using the MIRA data, each spike-specific TCR was mapped to the spike region that the TCR reacts to and placed in a CD4 or CD8 class. Log10-transformed breadth and depth values were compared by one-way ANOVA with Sidak's multiple comparisons tests. TCRdb stores this immuneACCESS table with in-frame sequences only. Part of the clones is absent; in the studies checked, under half of the shortfall reflects unresolved V genes, and no reason is known for the rest. V, J and clone size are taken as reported in that table, and D and trimming were inferred from the DNA itself. This sample lists about 150,000 clones; 80% to 95% were detected once. The ten largest clones capture around 3.8% of the sample.

Points on this clone: It has no known antigen specificity. Base qualities are not at hand, and no much larger clone is one base apart.

The TCR sequence derives from an adult in good health. The sequenced sample was peripheral blood, obtained on day 0 of AZD1222 vaccination. The chain links TRBV7-9 with TRBJ2-2, with TRBD2 identical over 13 junction bases. The CDR3 here reads CASSLAWTSGRNTGELFF. The bases are TGTGCCAGCAGCTTAGCTTGGACTAGCGGGAGGAACACCGGGGAGCTGTTTTTT. The CDR3, completed at both ends by the reference TRBV7-9 and TRBJ2-2 genes, gives the full variable domain DTGVSQNPRHKITKRGQNVTFRCDPISEHNRLYWYRQTLGQGPEFLTYFQNEAQLEKSRLLSDRFSAERPKGSFSTLEIQRTEQGDSAMYLCASSLAWTSGRNTGELFFGEGSRLTVL.